This T cell receptor (beta chain) was recorded in a study of blood T cell repertoires in COVID-19 (dated by TCRdb to 2019 to 2021). Turning to the overall study: Samples covering the acute and convalescent phases of COVID-19 were provided by collaborators in the United States, Italy and Spain. The repertoires were released in a freely available public database intended as a resource for research on the immune response to SARS-CoV-2. The material from the prospective study consisted of cDNA or gDNA derived from T cells, B-cell-depleted T cells, or PBMCs. The dataset comprised deeply sampled blood TCRbeta repertoires from subjects exposed to, actively infected with, or recovered from COVID-19. The samples were drawn from the first 160 participants of the ongoing ImmuneRACE study and from some 1,300 subjects provided by 6 global collaborators. Where available, HLA class I and class II types were taken from metadata supplied by the sample provider and were not determined by assay-based typing. A de-identified subject ID, COVID-19 status, age in years and sex were almost always included in the sample metadata. Overall results and qualifications from the work: How much clinical and demographic metadata was included differed by source and by participant, and the metadata was provided uncurated.

A distance of 14 bases separates the germline ends of V and J, which lose 4 bases and 3 bases respectively. According to the germline V gene, CDR1 reads SGHRS and CDR2 reads YFSETQ. From the cysteine up to the phenylalanine, the CDR3 has a length of 14 residues. The read is trimmed to its CDR3 DNA, 42 bases read in frame from base 1. A remark on this clone: Its antigen remains unidentified. Nothing much larger sits one base from this clone, and base qualities are not available.

A second Seattle source provided samples from volunteer blood donors who had recovered from COVID-19. Collaborating institutions collected whole blood in K2EDTA tubes following their own protocols. For TCRbeta analysis, collaborators shipped samples as frozen whole blood, isolated PBMCs, or DNA extracted from either of those sample types. The immunoSEQ Assay, a bias-controlled multiplex PCR, was used to amplify TCRbeta CDR3 regions from genomic DNA. Per the original workflow: Within the assay, amplification of reference gene primers was used to estimate how many nucleated cells each sample contained. Sequence reads were collapsed and filtered to measure the absolute abundance of every unique TCRbeta CDR3 rearrangement. For each sample, productive Simpson clonality was calculated as the square root of Simpson's diversity index across productive rearrangements. TCRdb carries this immuneACCESS record with in-frame sequences only. Its versions omit some clonotypes, under half of them owing to an unresolved V gene in the studies checked, with the rest unexplained. The D gene and trimming were derived from the DNA, and the V and J assignments and clone size from that table. This sample comprises some 300,000 clones, around 88% of them detected only once. The top ten clonotypes cover more than 6.5% of the sample.

The sequence came from a woman in her 30s who had recovered from COVID-19. The sequenced sample was peripheral blood. The rearrangement joined TRBV5-1 to TRBJ2-7; perhaps TRBD1 is the D gene, with 5 bases matching. The CDR3 in this case is CASSTGPDSYEQYF. The DNA sequence reads TGCGCCAGCAGCACCGGGCCAGACAGCTACGAGCAGTACTTC.